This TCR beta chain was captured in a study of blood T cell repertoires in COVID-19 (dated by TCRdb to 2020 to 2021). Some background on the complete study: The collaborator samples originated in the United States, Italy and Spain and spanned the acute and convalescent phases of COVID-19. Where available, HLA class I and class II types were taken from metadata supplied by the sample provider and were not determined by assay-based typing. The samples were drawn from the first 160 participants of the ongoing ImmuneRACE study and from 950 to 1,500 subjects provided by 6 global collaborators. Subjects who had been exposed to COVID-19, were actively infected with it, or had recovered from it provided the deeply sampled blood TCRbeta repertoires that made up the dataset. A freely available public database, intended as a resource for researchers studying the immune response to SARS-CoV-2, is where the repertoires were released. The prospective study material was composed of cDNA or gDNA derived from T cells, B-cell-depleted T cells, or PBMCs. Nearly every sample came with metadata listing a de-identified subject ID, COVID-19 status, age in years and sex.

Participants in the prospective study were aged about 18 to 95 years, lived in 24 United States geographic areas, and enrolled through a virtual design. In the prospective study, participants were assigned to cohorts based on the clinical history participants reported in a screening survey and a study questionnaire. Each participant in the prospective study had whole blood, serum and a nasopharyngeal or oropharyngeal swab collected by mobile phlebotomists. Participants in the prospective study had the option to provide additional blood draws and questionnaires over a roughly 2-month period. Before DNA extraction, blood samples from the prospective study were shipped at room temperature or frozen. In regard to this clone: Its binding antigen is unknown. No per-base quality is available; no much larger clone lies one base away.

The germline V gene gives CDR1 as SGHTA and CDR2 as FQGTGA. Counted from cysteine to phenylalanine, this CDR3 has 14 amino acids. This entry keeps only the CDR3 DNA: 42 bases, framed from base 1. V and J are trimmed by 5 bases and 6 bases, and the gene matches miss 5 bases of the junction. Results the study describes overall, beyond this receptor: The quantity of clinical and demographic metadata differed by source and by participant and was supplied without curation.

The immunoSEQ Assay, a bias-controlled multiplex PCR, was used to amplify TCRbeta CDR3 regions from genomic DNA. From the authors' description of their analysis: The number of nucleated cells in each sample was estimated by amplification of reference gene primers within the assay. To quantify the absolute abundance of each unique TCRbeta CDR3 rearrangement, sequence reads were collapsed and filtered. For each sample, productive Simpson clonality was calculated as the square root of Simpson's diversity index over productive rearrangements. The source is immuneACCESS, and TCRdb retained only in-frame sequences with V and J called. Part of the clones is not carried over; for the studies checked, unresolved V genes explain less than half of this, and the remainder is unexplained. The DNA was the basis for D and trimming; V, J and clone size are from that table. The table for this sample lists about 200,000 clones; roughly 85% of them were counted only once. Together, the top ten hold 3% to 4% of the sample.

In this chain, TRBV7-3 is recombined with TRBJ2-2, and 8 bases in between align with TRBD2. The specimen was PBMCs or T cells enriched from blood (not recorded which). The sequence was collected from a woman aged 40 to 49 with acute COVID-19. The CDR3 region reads CASSRAAGAGELFF. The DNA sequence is TGTGCCAGCAGCAGAGCAGCGGGGGCCGGGGAGCTGTTTTTT.